These 2 T cell receptor beta chains share one sample of origin, sequenced in a study of shared clonotypes between healthy human individuals. Naive CD8 cells comprised CD45RO-negative, CCR7-positively selected cells, excluding terminally differentiated effector memory CD45RA+ cells. Sequenced by immunoSEQ multiplex PCR; TCRdb stores in-frame clones only, minus some. The sample gives millions of clones, less than 95% of which show up once; 0.9% to 1.3% is in the top ten. Sequences were obtained from naive CD8+ T cells sorted from blood. The receptor source for this set is a man aged 18 to 35 in good health.

The chain links TRBV6-5 to TRBJ2-1; D gene unclear. The CDR3 is made up of 12 amino acids. CDR1 and CDR2 (germline): MNHEY, SVGAGI. Trimming removed 2 bases at V and 9 bases at J, with 8 bases between. CDR3 sequence reads: CASSYARSEQFF. The CDR3 nucleotides read TGTGCCAGCAGTTACGCCAGGAGTGAGCAGTTCTTC.

The chain links TRBV19 to TRBJ2-3; 7 bases are a match to TRBD1. Germline trimming cut 2 bases from V and 3 bases from J; bases unmatched to any gene: 5. The CDR3 runs to 15 residues. The germline gives CDR1 LNHDA, CDR2 SQIVND (reference sequence). The CDR3 region is CASSITGDWTDTQYF. The CDR3 coding sequence is TGTGCCAGTAGTATAACAGGGGATTGGACAGATACGCAGTATTTT.